This T cell receptor (beta chain) was sequenced in a study of blood T cell repertoires in COVID-19. Study processing details: Amplification of reference gene primers provided the estimated nucleated cell counts. Only in-frame clones appear in the TCRdb table, and some are missing; sequencing was by immunoSEQ multiplex PCR. V and J calls and clone size are given by that table; D and trimming were obtained from the DNA. The sample lists hundreds of thousands of clones; about nine tenths were seen once. This CDR3 spans 16 amino acids. The germline CDR1 and CDR2 sequences are SNHLY and FYNNEI. The V gene end was trimmed by 2 bases and the J gene end by 1 base; junction bases not matched to a gene: 2.

V and J are TRBV2 and TRBJ1-5, with 10 bases identical to TRBD1. The receptor comes from a man aged 55 to 70 who had recovered from COVID-19. Sequencing used PBMCs or T cells enriched from blood (not recorded which). The CDR3: CASSERTGGSNQPQHF. The CDR3 coding sequence is TGTGCCAGCAGTGAAAGGACAGGGGGAAGCAATCAGCCCCAGCATTTT. Using reference TRBV2 and TRBJ1-5 for the parts outside the CDR3, the full variable domain is EPEVTQTPSHQVTQMGQEVILRCVPISNHLYFYWYRQILGQKVEFLVSFYNNEISEKSEIFDDQFSVERPDGSNFTLKIRSTKLEDSAMYFCASSERTGGSNQPQHFGDGTRLSIL.